These T cell receptor beta chains were read from a single sample in a study of shared T cell receptors in the human thymus. Repertoires were generated with immunoSEQ multiplex PCR, while TCRdb's copy carries only in-frame clones and drops some. The table includes under 700,000 clones, approximately 80% detected once. This same sample was also taken into another study, of human thymus T cells.

Specimen: thymocytes. These receptors all come from a boy in the first two years of life with a congenital heart defect. CDR3s include the opening cysteine and the closing phenylalanine or tryptophan. The D gene is left open where the match is weak. Rows give clone size only sometimes, using once, few, many, or a class for an expanded clone.

V: TRBV6-6
D: .
J: TRBJ1-4
size: .
DNA: TGTGCCAGCGGAGCGAGGCAGACTAATGAAAAACTGTTTTTT
CDR3: CASGARQTNEKLFF

V: TRBV5-4
D: TRBD1
J: TRBJ2-7
size: few
DNA: TGTGCCAGCAGCTTGGTAGGACAGGGGGCCCACGAGCAGTACTTC
CDR3: CASSLVGQGAHEQYF

V: TRBV5-8
D: TRBD2
J: TRBJ2-1
size: .
DNA: TGTGCCAGCAGCCCAGGGACTAGCGGGAGATGGGATGAGCAGTTCTTC
CDR3: CASSPGTSGRWDEQFF

V: TRBV6-1
D: .
J: TRBJ2-7
size: few
DNA: TGTGCCAGCAGTGAATTGTGGACAGTCCTAAACCACGAGCAGTACTTC
CDR3: CASSELWTVLNHEQYF

V: TRBV6-1
D: .
J: TRBJ1-2
size: .
DNA: TGTGCCAGCAGCAGTCGTCACTATGGCTACACCTTC
CDR3: CASSSRHYGYTF

V: TRBV29-1
D: .
J: TRBJ2-6
size: .
DNA: TGCAGCGTTGCAGGACAGACCCTCTCTGGGGCCAACGTCCTGACTTTC
CDR3: CSVAGQTLSGANVLTF

V: TRBV27
D: TRBD2
J: TRBJ2-1
size: .
DNA: TGTGCCAGCAGTTCAACGCGGGAGAGCTACAATGAGCAGTTCTTC
CDR3: CASSSTRESYNEQFF

V: TRBV28
D: TRBD1
J: TRBJ2-2
size: .
DNA: TGTGCCAGCATCCCCCACAGGGGCAACACCGGGGAGCTGTTTTTT
CDR3: CASIPHRGNTGELFF

V: TRBV11-2
D: TRBD2
J: TRBJ2-7
size: .
DNA: TGTGCCAGCAGCTTAGGGCTAGCGGGAGTCAGCTACGAGCAGTACTTC
CDR3: CASSLGLAGVSYEQYF

V: TRBV19
D: .
J: TRBJ2-7
size: .
DNA: TGTGCCAGTAGTTTCTACCGGGAGCAGTACTTC
CDR3: CASSFYREQYF

V: TRBV6-6
D: TRBD1
J: TRBJ2-7
size: .
DNA: TGTGCCAGCAGTTACGAGGACAGGGAGCCATACGAGCAGTACTTC
CDR3: CASSYEDREPYEQYF

V: TRBV23-1
D: .
J: TRBJ2-5
size: .
DNA: TGCGCCAGCAGCCAAAACTTACAGGGTAATAGTGGAGAGACCCAGTACTTC
CDR3: CASSQNLQGNSGETQYF

V: TRBV5-6
D: .
J: TRBJ2-7
size: .
DNA: TGTGCCAGCAGCTTGGCAGGGAGGCCTTCCTACGAGCAGTACTTC
CDR3: CASSLAGRPSYEQYF

V: TRBV27
D: .
J: TRBJ1-2
size: .
DNA: TGTGCCAGCGGTCCCCTCAGGGTTAGATACTATGGCTACACCTTC
CDR3: CASGPLRVRYYGYTF

V: TRBV30
D: TRBD2
J: TRBJ2-7
size: .
DNA: TGTGCCTGGAGTGTACATCCAGCGGGAGGGCCGGGCGAGCAGTACTTC
CDR3: CAWSVHPAGGPGEQYF

V: TRBV19
D: .
J: TRBJ1-5
size: .
DNA: TGTGCCAGTAGTATAGGGGATGCGGGTAGCAATCAGCCCCAGCATTTT
CDR3: CASSIGDAGSNQPQHF

V: TRBV28
D: TRBD2
J: TRBJ2-1
size: few
DNA: TGTGCCAGCATCTCGGGGACTAGCGGGAATGAGCAGTTCTTC
CDR3: CASISGTSGNEQFF

V: TRBV4-3
D: .
J: TRBJ2-3
size: .
DNA: TGCGCCAGCAGCCAAGGTCTGGCGGAGCGGGCAGATACGCAGTATTTT
CDR3: CASSQGLAERADTQYF

V: TRBV30
D: .
J: TRBJ2-7
size: .
DNA: TGTGCCGGTGCGCCCCCCTCCTACGAGCAGTACTTC
CDR3: CAGAPPSYEQYF

V: TRBV7-2
D: TRBD1
J: TRBJ1-5
size: .
DNA: TGTGCCAGCAGCTTAAACAAGGGGGCGGGTCAGCCCCAGCATTTT
CDR3: CASSLNKGAGQPQHF

V: TRBV30
D: TRBD2
J: TRBJ2-7
size: .
DNA: TGTGCCTGGGAGACTAGCGGGAATACCTACGAGCAGTACTTC
CDR3: CAWETSGNTYEQYF

V: TRBV28
D: TRBD2
J: TRBJ2-7
size: .
DNA: TGTGCCAGCAGTCCCGGACTAGTTGGGGGAATATACGAGCAGTACTTC
CDR3: CASSPGLVGGIYEQYF

V: TRBV5-6
D: TRBD2
J: TRBJ2-5
size: .
DNA: TGTGCCAGCAGCTTCGACGGGAGGGGCCTACAAGAGACCCAGTACTTC
CDR3: CASSFDGRGLQETQYF

V: TRBV11-2
D: .
J: TRBJ2-5
size: .
DNA: TGTGCCAGCAGCTCCCAGGAGACCCAGTACTTC
CDR3: CASSSQETQYF

V: TRBV27
D: TRBD2
J: TRBJ2-1
size: .
DNA: TGTGCCAGCAGCCTGACTAGCTGGGGTGACAATGAGCAGTTCTTC
CDR3: CASSLTSWGDNEQFF

V: TRBV5-4
D: .
J: TRBJ2-2
size: .
DNA: TGTGCCAGCAGCTTGGATCCAAGTGGGCCGAACACCGGGGAGCTGTTTTTT
CDR3: CASSLDPSGPNTGELFF

V: TRBV29-1
D: TRBD2
J: TRBJ2-1
size: .
DNA: TGCAGCTTCACAGGACTAGCGGGAGAGGAGCAGTTCTTC
CDR3: CSFTGLAGEEQFF

V: TRBV2
D: TRBD2
J: TRBJ2-7
size: .
DNA: TGTGCCAGCAGCCGAACTAGCGGGAGGGGCTACGAGCAGTACTTC
CDR3: CASSRTSGRGYEQYF

V: TRBV21-1
D: .
J: TRBJ2-1
size: .
DNA: TGTGCCAGCAGCAAAGTTCGGGGGGACACCCGGGATTTGGTGCAGTTCTTC
CDR3: CASSKVRGDTRDLVQFF

V: TRBV10-3
D: TRBD2
J: TRBJ2-5
size: once
DNA: TGTGCCATCAATGGGGAGGGGGAGACCCAGTACTTC
CDR3: CAINGEGETQYF

V: TRBV19
D: .
J: TRBJ2-7
size: once
DNA: TGTGCCAGCTCAGATTCCCCCTACGAGCAGTACTTC
CDR3: CASSDSPYEQYF

V: TRBV28
D: .
J: TRBJ2-7
size: .
DNA: TGTGCCAGCAATCAGGATTACGAGCAGTACTTC
CDR3: CASNQDYEQYF